This TCR beta chain was captured in a study of blood T cell repertoires in COVID-19. This clone was counted once. Clones were read by immunoSEQ multiplex PCR, and TCRdb kept only the in-frame ones, dropping some. This table has around 300,000 clones, 80% to 90% appearing once. Trimming pared 7 bases from V and 5 bases from J, leaving 17 bases between. Germline V gives CDR1 MNHEY, CDR2 SVGAGI. The CDR3 contains 14 residues. The TCR was taken from a woman aged 25 to 39 who had recovered from COVID-19. The rearrangement uses TRBV6-5 and TRBJ2-5, with a tentative D call TRBD2 (6 bases). Sequenced material: PBMCs or T cells enriched from blood (not recorded which). CDR3 region: CASTTTQAGETQYF. The CDR3, as DNA: TGTGCCAGCACCACGACCCAGGCGGGGGAGACCCAGTACTTC.